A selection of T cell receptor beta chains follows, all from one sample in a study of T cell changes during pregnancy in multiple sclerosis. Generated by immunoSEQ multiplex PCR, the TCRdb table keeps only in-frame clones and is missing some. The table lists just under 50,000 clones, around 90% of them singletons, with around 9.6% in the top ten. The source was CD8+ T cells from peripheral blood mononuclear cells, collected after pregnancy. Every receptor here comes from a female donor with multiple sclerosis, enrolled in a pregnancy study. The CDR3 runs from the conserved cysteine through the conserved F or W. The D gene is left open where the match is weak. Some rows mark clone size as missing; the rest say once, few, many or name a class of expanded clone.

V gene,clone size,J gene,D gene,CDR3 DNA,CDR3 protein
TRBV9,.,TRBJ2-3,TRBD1,TGTGCCAGCAGCGCGCCCGTCGGGACAGGGGAAAGCACAGATACGCAGTATTTT,CASSAPVGTGESTDTQYF
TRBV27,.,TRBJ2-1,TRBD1,TGTGCCAGCCGGACAGGCTACAATGAGCAGTTCTTC,CASRTGYNEQFF
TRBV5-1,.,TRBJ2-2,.,TGCGCCAGCAGCTTTCTGAGCACGACAGCCACCACCGGGGAGCTGTTTTTT,CASSFLSTTATTGELFF
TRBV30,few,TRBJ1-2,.,TGTGCCTGGGGGGGGATACATGGCTACACCTTC,CAWGGIHGYTF
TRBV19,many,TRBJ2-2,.,TGTGCCAGTAGTATTGGTCGGGCGGGAAGGGTGAACACCGGGGAGCTGTTTTTT,CASSIGRAGRVNTGELFF
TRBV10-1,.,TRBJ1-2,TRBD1,TGCGCCAGCAGGCCGGGACAGGGGACTACTAACTATGGCTACACCTTC,CASRPGQGTTNYGYTF
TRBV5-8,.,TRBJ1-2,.,TGTGCCAGTCCATCCCGGGACAAAGACTATGGCTACACCTTC,CASPSRDKDYGYTF
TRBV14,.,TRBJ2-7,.,TGTGCCAGCAGCCTTCCAGCGTCGGGCGAGCAGTACTTC,CASSLPASGEQYF
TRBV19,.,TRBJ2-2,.,TGTGCCAGTAGTATACGGAGGAACACCGGGGAGCTGTTTTTT,CASSIRRNTGELFF
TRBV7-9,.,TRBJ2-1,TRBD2,TGTGCCAGCAGCTCACAAGTTTCTAGCGGGGGGGCCGAGGAGCAGTTCTTC,CASSSQVSSGGAEEQFF
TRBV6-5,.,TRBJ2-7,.,TGTGCCAGCAAACTGGGGGGGACAGGAGATTACGAGCAGTACTTC,CASKLGGTGDYEQYF
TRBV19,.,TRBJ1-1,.,TGTGCCAGTAGTATATGGTCAGGGTGGGCGAACACTGAAGCTTTCTTT,CASSIWSGWANTEAFF
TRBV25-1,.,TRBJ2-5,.,TGTGCCAGCAGCCCCCGGGGGCAAGAGACCCAGTACTTC,CASSPRGQETQYF
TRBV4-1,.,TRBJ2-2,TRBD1,TGCGCCAGCAGCCCACGACAGGGGGCCGGGGAGCTGTTTTTT,CASSPRQGAGELFF
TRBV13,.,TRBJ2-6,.,TGTGCCAGCAGCAACTCCTCTGGGGCCAACGTCCTGACTTTC,CASSNSSGANVLTF
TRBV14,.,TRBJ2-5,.,TGTGCCAGCAGCCAGGGAGGGGGAGAGACCCAGTACTTC,CASSQGGGETQYF
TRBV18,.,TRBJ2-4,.,TGTGCCAGCTCACCAGGCGACCGGGACATTCAGTACTTC,CASSPGDRDIQYF
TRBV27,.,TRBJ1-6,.,TGTGCCAGCACCCCCACAGGGATCAACTCACCCCTCCACTTT,CASTPTGINSPLHF
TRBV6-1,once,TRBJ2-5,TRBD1,TGTGCCAGCAGTCATGGACAGGAAGGGGAGACCCAGTACTTC,CASSHGQEGETQYF
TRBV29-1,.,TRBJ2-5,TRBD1,TGCAGCGTTGCAGGGGTGGGGACAGGGATGGAGACCCAGTACTTC,CSVAGVGTGMETQYF
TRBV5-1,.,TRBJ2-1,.,TGCGCCAGCAGCTTGGAGCACCCTGGCTCCTACAATGAGCAGTTCTTC,CASSLEHPGSYNEQFF
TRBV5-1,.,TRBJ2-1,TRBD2,TGCGCCAGCAGCTCCCCGGGACTAGCGGGGGCCCCTCCCTACAATGAGCAGTTCTTC,CASSSPGLAGAPPYNEQFF
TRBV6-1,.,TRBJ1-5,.,TGTGCCAGCGGGGGAGGCGGTAGCAATCAGCCCCAGCATTTT,CASGGGGSNQPQHF
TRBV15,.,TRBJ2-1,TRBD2,TGTGCCACCAGCCCCCGGGAGGGACCTTTTATCTACAATGAGCAGTTCTTC,CATSPREGPFIYNEQFF
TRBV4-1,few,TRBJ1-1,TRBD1,TGCGCCAGCAGCCAGGACAGGGAGACTGAAGCTTTCTTT,CASSQDRETEAFF
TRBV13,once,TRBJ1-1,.,TGTGCCAGCAGCTTAGCAGGGTACGCAGGGTTGAGAGCTTTCTTT,CASSLAGYAGLRAFF
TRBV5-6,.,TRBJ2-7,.,TGTGCCAGCAGCTTGGGGGGGGACGGCTACGAGCAGTACTTC,CASSLGGDGYEQYF
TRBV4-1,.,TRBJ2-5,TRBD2,TGCGCCAGCAGCCAAGATGCGGGGGGGAACCGAGCGGGTGAGACCCAGTACTTC,CASSQDAGGNRAGETQYF
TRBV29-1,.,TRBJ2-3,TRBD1,TGCAGCGTTGCCGGACAGGGACCAGATACGCAGTATTTT,CSVAGQGPDTQYF
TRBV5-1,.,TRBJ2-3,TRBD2,TGCGCCAGCAGCTTGTGGACTAGCGGAGATTATACGCAGTATTTT,CASSLWTSGDYTQYF
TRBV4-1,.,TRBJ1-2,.,TGCGCCAGCAGCCAAGAGGGAGAGGGCTATGGCTACACCTTC,CASSQEGEGYGYTF
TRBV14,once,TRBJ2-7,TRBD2,TGTGCCAGCAGCCCAGGACTAGTAGATTACGAGCAGTACTTC,CASSPGLVDYEQYF
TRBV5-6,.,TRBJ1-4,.,TGTGCCAGCAGCTCGACACTTACTAATGAAAAACTGTTTTTT,CASSSTLTNEKLFF